This T cell receptor (beta chain) was sequenced for a study of graft-versus-host responses after intestinal transplantation. As for this clone: Antigen specificity is unknown.

Measured with immunoSEQ multiplex PCR; TCRdb has only the in-frame clones, and not every one. Of more than 90,000 clones in the sample, approximately 93% were seen once. This receptor was identified in a human donor who was the organ donor for an intestinal transplant. This specimen was unstimulated CD8+ T cells sorted from spleen or lymph node cells, taken before transplant.

The CDR3 loop is CASSQTDNNEQFF. The CDR3 DNA is TGCGCCAGCAGCCAAACTGACAACAATGAGCAGTTCTTC. This sequence joins TRBV4-3 and TRBJ2-1; D is undetermined. The CDR3 is 13 residues long. V lost 2 bases to trimming and J lost 5 bases, with 7 bases between them. Germline CDR1 LGHNA, CDR2 YSLEER.